This entry describes one TCR beta chain. Germline loops: CDR1 ENHRY, CDR2 SYGVKD. This CDR3 has 12 amino acids. The V segment lost 10 bases and the J segment 5 bases; nucleotides outside the gene matches: 5. The entry originates in a study of control samples from healthy donors and cancer patients. Sequencing used immunoSEQ multiplex PCR; TCRdb keeps in-frame clones, though not all of them. The data hold about 92,000 clones, with approximately 82% observed a single time. The receptor was derived from a woman in her sixties in good health. The sequencing sample was made of blood. This chain joins TRBV10-3 and TRBJ1-5; TRBD1 agrees at 7 bases. The CDR3 DNA sequence: TGTGCCACTAGAGGGGGCGATCAGCCCCAGCATTTT. Protein: CATRGGDQPQHF.